Listed below are T cell receptor beta chains from one sample, sequenced in a study of human T cells and chemical hapten exposure. TCRdb re-called the RACE reads through MiXCR, storing one row per CDR3 protein. The table lists more than 80,000 distinct CDR3 sequences, about 6.8% of them singletons. The input for sequencing was whole blood, taken in connection with sensitization to the hapten diphenylcyclopropenone (DPC). The receptors were gathered from a woman between 25 and 40 years old with alopecia areata. Some clones in this sample may be carry-over from other donors' samples. The CDR3 runs from the conserved cysteine through the conserved F or W. A D gene is named only where the DNA matches it firmly. Some rows have no size entry. The others give once, few or many, or a class for an expanded clone.

D: NA
size: NA
V: TRBV20-1
J: TRBJ1-5
CDR3: CSARKGDQPQHF
DNA: TGCAGTGCTAGAAAGGGGGATCAGCCCCAGCATTTT

D: NA
size: few
V: TRBV6-1
J: TRBJ2-5
CDR3: CASSEVGTQETQYF
DNA: TGTGCCAGCAGTGAAGTCGGTACACAAGAGACCCAGTACTTC

D: NA
size: few
V: TRBV27
J: TRBJ2-1
CDR3: CASSLGGYSYNEQFF
DNA: TGTGCCAGCAGTTTAGGGGGCTACTCCTACAATGAGCAGTTCTTC

D: TRBD1
size: many
V: TRBV7-3
J: TRBJ2-1
CDR3: CASSSGTGGSEQFF
DNA: TGTGCCAGCAGCTCTGGTACAGGGGGTAGTGAGCAGTTCTTC

D: NA
size: many
V: TRBV5-1
J: TRBJ1-2
CDR3: CASSLNREKDGYTF
DNA: TGCGCCAGCAGCTTGAACAGGGAGAAGGATGGCTACACCTTC

D: NA
size: NA
V: TRBV18
J: TRBJ1-1
CDR3: CASSPPFPNSNTEAFF
DNA: TGTGCCAGCTCACCACCGTTTCCCAACTCGAACACTGAAGCTTTCTTT

D: NA
size: NA
V: TRBV2
J: TRBJ1-5
CDR3: CASSEVLSEMMPQHF
DNA: TGTGCCAGCAGTGAAGTATTGTCCGAAATGATGCCCCAGCATTTT

D: TRBD1
size: many
V: TRBV7-9
J: TRBJ2-5
CDR3: CASSVTGGMGETQYF
DNA: TGTGCCAGCAGCGTTACAGGGGGAATGGGGGAGACCCAGTACTTC

D: NA
size: few
V: TRBV7-2
J: TRBJ1-4
CDR3: CASSPRWGSGEKLFF
DNA: TGTGCCAGCAGCCCTAGATGGGGGTCTGGGGAAAAACTGTTTTTT

D: TRBD1
size: many
V: TRBV2
J: TRBJ1-1
CDR3: CASSIDRGNTEAFF
DNA: TGTGCCAGCAGTATAGACAGGGGAAACACTGAAGCTTTCTTT

D: NA
size: many
V: TRBV27
J: TRBJ2-3
CDR3: CASSPLGSGGPLSTDTQYF
DNA: TGTGCCAGCAGTCCCTTAGGCTCGGGGGGCCCGCTGAGCACAGATACGCAGTATTTT

D: NA
size: NA
V: TRBV11-2
J: TRBJ1-3
CDR3: CASSLERNTIYF
DNA: TGTGCCAGCAGCTTGGAGCGAAACACCATATATTTT

D: NA
size: many
V: TRBV3-1
J: TRBJ2-5
CDR3: CASSQVPARETQYF
DNA: TGTGCCAGCAGCCAAGTCCCGGCCAGGGAGACCCAGTACTTC

D: TRBD1
size: NA
V: TRBV27
J: TRBJ1-2
CDR3: CASSRDSLNYGYTF
DNA: TGTGCCAGCAGTAGGGACAGTCTAAACTATGGCTACACCTTC